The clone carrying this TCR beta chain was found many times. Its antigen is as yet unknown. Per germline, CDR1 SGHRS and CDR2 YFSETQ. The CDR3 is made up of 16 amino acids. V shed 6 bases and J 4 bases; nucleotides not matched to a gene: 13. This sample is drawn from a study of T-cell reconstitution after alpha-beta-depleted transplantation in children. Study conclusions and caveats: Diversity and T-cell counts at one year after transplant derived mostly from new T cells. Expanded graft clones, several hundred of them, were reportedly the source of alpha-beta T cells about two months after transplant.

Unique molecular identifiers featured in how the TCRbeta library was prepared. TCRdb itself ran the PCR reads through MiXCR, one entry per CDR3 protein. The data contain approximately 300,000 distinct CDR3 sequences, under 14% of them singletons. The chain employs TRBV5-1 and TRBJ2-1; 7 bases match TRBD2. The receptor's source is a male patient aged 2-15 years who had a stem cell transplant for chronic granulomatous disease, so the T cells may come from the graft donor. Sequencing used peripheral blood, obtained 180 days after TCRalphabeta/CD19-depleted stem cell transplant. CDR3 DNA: TGCGCCAGCAACCCCGGGTGGGGGGGGATGTACAATGAGCAGTTCTTC. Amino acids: CASNPGWGGMYNEQFF.